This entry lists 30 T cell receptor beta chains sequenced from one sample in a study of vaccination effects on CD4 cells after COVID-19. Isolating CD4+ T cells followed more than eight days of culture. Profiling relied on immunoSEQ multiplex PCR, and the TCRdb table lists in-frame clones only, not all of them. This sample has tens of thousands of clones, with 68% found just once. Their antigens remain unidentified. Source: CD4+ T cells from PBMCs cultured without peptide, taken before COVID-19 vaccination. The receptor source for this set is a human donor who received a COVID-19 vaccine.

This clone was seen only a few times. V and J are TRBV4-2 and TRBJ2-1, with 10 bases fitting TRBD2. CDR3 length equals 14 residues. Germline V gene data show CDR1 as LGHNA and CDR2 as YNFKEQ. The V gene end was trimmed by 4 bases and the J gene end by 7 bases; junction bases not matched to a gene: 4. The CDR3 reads CASSPSGRGNEQFF. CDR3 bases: TGTGCCAGCAGCCCGAGCGGGAGGGGGAATGAGCAGTTCTTC.

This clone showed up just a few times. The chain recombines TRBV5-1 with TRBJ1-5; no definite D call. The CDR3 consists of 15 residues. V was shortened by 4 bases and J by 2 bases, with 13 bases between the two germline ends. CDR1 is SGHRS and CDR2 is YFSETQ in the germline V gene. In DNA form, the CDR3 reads TGCGCCAGCAGCCTTGGACCCCTAGGCAATCAGCCCCAGCATTTT. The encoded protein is CASSLGPLGNQPQHF.

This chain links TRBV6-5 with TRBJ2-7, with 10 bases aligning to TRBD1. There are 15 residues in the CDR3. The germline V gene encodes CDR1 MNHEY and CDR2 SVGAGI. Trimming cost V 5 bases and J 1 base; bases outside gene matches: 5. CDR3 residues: CASSIRDRGSYEQYF. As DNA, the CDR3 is TGTGCCAGCAGTATCCGGGACAGGGGTTCCTACGAGCAGTACTTC.

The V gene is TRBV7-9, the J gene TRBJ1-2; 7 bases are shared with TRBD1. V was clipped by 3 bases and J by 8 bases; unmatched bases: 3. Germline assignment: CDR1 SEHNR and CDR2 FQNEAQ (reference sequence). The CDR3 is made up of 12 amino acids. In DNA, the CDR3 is TGTGCCAGCAGCTTCCCAGGGGGAGGCTACACCTTC. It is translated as CASSFPGGGYTF.

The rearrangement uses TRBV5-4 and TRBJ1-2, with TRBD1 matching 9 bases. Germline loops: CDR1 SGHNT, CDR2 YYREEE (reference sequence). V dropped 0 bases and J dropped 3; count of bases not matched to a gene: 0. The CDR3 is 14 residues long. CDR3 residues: CASSLGDRDYGYTF. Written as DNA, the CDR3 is TGTGCCAGCAGCTTGGGGGACAGGGACTATGGCTACACCTTC. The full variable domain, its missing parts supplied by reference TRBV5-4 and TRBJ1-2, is ETGVTQSPTHLIKTRGQQVTLRCSSQSGHNTVSWYQQALGQGPQFIFQYYREEENGRGNFPPRFSGLQFPNYSSELNVNALELDDSALYLCASSLGDRDYGYTFGSGTRLTVV.

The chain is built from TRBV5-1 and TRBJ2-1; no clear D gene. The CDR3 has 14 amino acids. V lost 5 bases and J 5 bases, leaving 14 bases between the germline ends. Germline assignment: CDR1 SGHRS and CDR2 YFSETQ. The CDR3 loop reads CASSTRPHDNEQFF. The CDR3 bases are TGCGCCAGCAGTACCCGGCCCCATGACAATGAGCAGTTCTTC.

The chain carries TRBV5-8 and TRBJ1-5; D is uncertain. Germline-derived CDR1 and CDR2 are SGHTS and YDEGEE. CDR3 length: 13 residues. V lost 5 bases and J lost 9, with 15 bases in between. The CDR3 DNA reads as TGTGCCAGCAGGCCGGGAGCAGAAACGCCCCAGCATTTT. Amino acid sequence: CASRPGAETPQHF.

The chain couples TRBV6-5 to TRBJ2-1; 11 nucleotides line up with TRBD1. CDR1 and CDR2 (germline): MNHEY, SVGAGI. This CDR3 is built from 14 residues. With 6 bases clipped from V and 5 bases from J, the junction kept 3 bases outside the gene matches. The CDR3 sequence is CASRADRGHNEQFF. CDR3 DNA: TGTGCCAGCAGGGCGGACAGGGGGCACAATGAGCAGTTCTTC.

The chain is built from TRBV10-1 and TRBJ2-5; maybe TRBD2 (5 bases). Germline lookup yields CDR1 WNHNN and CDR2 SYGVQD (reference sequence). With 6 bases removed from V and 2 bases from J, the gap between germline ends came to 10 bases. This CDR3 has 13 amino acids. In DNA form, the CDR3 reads TGCGCCAGCAGCATGACTATACAAGAGACCCAGTACTTC. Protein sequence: CASSMTIQETQYF.

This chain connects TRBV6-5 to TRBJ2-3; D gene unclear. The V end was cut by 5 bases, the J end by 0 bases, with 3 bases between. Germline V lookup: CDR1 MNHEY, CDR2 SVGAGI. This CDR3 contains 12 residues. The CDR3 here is CASSPSTDTQYF. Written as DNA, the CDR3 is TGTGCCAGCAGTCCCAGCACAGATACGCAGTATTTT.

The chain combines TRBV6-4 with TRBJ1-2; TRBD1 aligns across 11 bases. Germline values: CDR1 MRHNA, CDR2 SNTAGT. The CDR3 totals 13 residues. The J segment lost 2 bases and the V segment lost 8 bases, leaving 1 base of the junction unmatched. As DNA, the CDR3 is TGTGCCAGCGGGGACAGGGGGAACTATGGCTACACCTTC. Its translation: CASGDRGNYGYTF.

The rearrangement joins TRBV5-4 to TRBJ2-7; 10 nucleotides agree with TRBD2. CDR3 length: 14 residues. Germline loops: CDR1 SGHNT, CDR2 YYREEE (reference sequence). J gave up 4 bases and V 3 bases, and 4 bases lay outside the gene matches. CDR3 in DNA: TGTGCCAGCAGCTCGCCGGGACTAGCGTACGAGCAGTACTTC. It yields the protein CASSSPGLAYEQYF. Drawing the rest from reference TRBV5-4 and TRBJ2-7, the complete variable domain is ETGVTQSPTHLIKTRGQQVTLRCSSQSGHNTVSWYQQALGQGPQFIFQYYREEENGRGNFPPRFSGLQFPNYSSELNVNALELDDSALYLCASSSPGLAYEQYFGPGTRLTVT.

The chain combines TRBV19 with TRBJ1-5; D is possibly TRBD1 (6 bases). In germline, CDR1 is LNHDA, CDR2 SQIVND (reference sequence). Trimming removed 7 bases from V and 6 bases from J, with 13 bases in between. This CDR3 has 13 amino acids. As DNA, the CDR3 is TGTGCCAGTACGAGACAGGATCTTCAGCCCCAGCATTTT. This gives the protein CASTRQDLQPQHF.

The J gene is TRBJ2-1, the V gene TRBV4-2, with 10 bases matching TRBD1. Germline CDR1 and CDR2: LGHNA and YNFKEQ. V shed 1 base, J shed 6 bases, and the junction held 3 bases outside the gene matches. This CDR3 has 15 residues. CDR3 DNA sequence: TGTGCCAGCAGCCAAGGGGACAGGGGTGGCAATGAGCAGTTCTTC. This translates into CASSQGDRGGNEQFF.

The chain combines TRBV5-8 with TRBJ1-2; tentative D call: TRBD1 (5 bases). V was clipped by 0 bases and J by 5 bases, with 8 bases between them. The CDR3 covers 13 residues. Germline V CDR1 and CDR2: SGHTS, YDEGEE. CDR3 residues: CASSLVGEYGYTF. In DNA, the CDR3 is TGTGCCAGCAGCTTGGTAGGGGAATATGGCTACACCTTC.

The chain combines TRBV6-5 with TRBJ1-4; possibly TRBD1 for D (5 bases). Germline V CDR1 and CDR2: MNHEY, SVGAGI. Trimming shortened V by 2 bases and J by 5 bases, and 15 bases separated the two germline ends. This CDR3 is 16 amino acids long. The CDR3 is CASSYDGAGSNEKLFF. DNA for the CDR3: TGTGCCAGCAGTTACGATGGGGCCGGTTCCAATGAAAAACTGTTTTTT.

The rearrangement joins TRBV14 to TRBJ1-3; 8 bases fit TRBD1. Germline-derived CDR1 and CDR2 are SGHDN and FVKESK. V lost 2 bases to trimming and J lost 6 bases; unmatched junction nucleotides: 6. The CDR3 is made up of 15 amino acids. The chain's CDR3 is CASSQRTGRENTIYF. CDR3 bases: TGTGCCAGCAGCCAAAGGACAGGGCGGGAAAACACCATATATTTT.

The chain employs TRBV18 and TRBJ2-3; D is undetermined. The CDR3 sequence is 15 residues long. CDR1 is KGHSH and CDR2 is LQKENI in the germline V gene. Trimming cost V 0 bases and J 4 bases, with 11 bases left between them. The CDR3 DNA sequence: TGTGCCAGCTCACCACCGAATAGTTACCCAGATACGCAGTATTTT. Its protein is CASSPPNSYPDTQYF.

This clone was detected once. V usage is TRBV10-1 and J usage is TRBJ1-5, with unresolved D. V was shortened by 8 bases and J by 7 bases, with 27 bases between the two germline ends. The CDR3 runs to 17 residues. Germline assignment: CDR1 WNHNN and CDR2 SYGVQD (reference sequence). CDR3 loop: CASHHLRGGSAEQPQHF. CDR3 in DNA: TGCGCCAGCCACCATCTTCGTGGAGGGAGCGCGGAGCAGCCCCAGCATTTT.

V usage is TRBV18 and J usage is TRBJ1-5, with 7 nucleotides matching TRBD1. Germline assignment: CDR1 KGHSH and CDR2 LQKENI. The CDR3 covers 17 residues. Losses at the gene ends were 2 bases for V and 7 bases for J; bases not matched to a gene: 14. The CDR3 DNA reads TGTGCCAGCTCACCAGGAGGGGGCATAAGGGGATGGCAGCCCCAGCATTTT. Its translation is CASSPGGGIRGWQPQHF.

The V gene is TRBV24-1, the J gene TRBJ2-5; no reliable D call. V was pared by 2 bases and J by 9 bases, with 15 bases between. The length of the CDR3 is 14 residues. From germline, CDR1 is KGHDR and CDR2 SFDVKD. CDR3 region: CATSDSLPVSAQYF. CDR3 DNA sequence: TGTGCCACCAGTGATTCTTTGCCCGTATCGGCCCAGTACTTC.

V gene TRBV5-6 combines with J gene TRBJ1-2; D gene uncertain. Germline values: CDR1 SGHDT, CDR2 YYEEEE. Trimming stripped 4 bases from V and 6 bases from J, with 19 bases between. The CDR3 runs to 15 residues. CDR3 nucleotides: TGTGCCAGCAGCCTACCGGCCCGGGGAACGGATGGCTACACCTTC. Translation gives CASSLPARGTDGYTF.

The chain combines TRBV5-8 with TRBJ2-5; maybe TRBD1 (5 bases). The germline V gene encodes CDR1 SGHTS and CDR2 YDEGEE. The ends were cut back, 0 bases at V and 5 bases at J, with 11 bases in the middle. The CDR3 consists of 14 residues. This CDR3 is CASSLGQFGETQYF. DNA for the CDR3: TGTGCCAGCAGCTTGGGACAGTTCGGGGAGACCCAGTACTTC.

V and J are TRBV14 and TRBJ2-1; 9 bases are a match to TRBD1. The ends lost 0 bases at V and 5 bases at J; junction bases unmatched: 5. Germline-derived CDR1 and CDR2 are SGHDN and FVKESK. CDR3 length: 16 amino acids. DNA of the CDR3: TGTGCCAGCAGCCAAGAAGTGGGACAGGGTGACAATGAGCAGTTCTTC. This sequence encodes CASSQEVGQGDNEQFF.

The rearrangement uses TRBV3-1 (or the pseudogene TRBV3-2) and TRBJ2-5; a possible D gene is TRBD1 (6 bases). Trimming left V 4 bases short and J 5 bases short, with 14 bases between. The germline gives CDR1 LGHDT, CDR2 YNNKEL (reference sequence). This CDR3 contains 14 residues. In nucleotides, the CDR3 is TGTGCCAGCAGCCCCTTTGGGCAGGGGGAGACCCAGTACTTC. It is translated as CASSPFGQGETQYF.

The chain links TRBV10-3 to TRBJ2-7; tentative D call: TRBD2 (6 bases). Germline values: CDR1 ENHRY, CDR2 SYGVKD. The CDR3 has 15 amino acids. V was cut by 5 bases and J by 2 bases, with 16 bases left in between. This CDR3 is CAISSGTSPTYEQYF. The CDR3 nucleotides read TGTGCCATCAGTTCAGGGACTTCCCCCACCTACGAGCAGTACTTC.

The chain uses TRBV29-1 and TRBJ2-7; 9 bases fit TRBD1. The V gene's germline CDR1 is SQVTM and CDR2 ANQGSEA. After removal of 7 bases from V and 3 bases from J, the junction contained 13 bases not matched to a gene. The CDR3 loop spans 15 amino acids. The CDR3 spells CSAGRPGTGNYEQYF. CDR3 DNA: TGCAGCGCGGGGAGACCCGGGACAGGGAACTACGAGCAGTACTTC.

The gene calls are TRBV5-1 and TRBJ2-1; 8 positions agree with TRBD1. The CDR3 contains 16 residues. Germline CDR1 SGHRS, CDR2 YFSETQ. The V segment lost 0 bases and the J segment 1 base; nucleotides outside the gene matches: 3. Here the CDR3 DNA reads TGCGCCAGCAGCTTGGTCGGACAGGGTTCCTACAATGAGCAGTTCTTC. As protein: CASSLVGQGSYNEQFF.

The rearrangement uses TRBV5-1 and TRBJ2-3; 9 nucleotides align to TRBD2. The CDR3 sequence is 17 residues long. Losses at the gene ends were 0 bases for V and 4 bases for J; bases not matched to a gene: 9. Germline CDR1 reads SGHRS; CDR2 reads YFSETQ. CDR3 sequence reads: CASSLASSGGSPDTQYF. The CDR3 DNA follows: TGCGCCAGCAGCTTGGCCAGTAGCGGGGGATCACCAGATACGCAGTATTTT.

The CDR3 sequence is CASSISGTSVFRETQYF. CDR3 DNA sequence: TGTGCCAGTAGTATATCAGGGACTAGCGTTTTTCGGGAGACCCAGTACTTC. The V and J genes are TRBV19 and TRBJ2-5; 10 bases line up with TRBD2. Germline values: CDR1 LNHDA, CDR2 SQIVND (reference sequence). The CDR3 extends over 17 amino acids. Germline trimming cut 2 bases from V and 5 bases from J; bases unmatched to any gene: 11.